This T cell receptor beta chain was recovered during a study of beta chain features in type 1 diabetes. Germline V CDR1 and CDR2: MNHNY, SVGAGI (reference sequence). There are 14 residues in the CDR3. V shed 6 bases and J 0 bases; nucleotides not matched to a gene: 2. The whole isolated RNA underwent reverse transcription, so sequencing captured expressed TCRB transcripts. The repertoire was sequenced with immunoSEQ multiplex PCR; TCRdb's copy has only in-frame clones and lacks some. This sample has around 430,000 clones; around 30% occur once, and the top ten carry 0.05% to 0.07%. In its sample, this clone was seen a few times.

This sequence was found in a man aged 18 to 35 in good health. Sequencing was done on a sample of naive CD4+ T cells from blood. The chain joins TRBV6-6 to TRBJ2-1, with TRBD2 matching 7 bases. CDR3 coding DNA: TGTGCCAGCAGGCCTAGCGGCTCCTACAATGAGCAGTTCTTC. Amino acids: CASRPSGSYNEQFF.